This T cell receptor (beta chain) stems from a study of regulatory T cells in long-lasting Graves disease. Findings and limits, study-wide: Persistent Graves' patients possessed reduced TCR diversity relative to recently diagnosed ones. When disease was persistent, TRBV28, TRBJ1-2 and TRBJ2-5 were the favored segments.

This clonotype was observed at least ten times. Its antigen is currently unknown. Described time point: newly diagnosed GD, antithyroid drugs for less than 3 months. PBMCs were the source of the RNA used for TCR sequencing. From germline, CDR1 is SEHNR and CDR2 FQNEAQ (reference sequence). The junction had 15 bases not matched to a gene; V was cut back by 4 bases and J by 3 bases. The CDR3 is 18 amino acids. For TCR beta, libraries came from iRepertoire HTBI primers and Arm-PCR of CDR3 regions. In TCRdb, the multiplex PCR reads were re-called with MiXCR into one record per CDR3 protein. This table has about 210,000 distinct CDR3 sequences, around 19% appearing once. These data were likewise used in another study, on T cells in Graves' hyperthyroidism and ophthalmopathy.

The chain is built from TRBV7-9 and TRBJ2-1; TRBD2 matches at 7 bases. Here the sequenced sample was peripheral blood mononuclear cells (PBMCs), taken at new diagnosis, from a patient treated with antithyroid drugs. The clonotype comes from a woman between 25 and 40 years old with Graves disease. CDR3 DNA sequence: TGTGCCAGCAGCTCACTTACGTCGACTAGCAGGCTCTACAATGAGCAGTTCTTC. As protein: CASSSLTSTSRLYNEQFF.